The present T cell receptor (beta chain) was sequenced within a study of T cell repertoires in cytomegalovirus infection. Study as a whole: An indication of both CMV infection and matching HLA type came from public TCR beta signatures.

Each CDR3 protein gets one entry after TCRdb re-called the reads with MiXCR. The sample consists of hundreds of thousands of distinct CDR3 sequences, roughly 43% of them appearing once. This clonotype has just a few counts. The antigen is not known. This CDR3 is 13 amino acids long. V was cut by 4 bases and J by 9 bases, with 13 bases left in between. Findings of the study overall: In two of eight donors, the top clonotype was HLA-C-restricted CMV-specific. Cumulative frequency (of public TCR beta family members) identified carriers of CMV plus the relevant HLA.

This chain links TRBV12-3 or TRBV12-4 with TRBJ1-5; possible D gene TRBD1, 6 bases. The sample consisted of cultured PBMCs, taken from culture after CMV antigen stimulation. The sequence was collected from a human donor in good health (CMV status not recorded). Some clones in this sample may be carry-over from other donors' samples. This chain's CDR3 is CASSSSQGRPQHF. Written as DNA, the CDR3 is TGTGCCAGCAGTTCGTCCCAGGGGAGGCCCCAGCATTTT.